What follows describes a single TCR beta chain. This record belongs to a study of OX40 agonist ivuxolimab in advanced cancers. Study-wide context: Patients with hepatocellular carcinoma, melanoma, renal cell or head and neck cancer made up the dose-escalation patients.

Germline lookup yields CDR1 SGHKS and CDR2 YYEKEE (reference sequence). The V end was cut by 3 bases, the J end by 5 bases, with 9 bases between. The CDR3 totals 12 residues. TCRdb's copy holds only in-frame clones and misses some; the assay was immunoSEQ multiplex PCR. The sample consists of 65,000 to 85,000 clones, approximately 89% of them appearing once. The TCR was taken from an adult with an advanced solid tumor such as melanoma, head and neck, liver or kidney cancer. The V gene is TRBV5-5, the J gene TRBJ2-7; D gene uncertain. Material: CD4+ or CD8+ T cells sorted from blood, obtained in a trial of the OX40 agonist ivuxolimab. Here the CDR3 DNA reads TGTGCCAGCAGCTGGGCTCTCGACGAGCAGTACTTC. It is translated as CASSWALDEQYF.